This T cell receptor (beta chain) was retrieved from a study of shared clonotypes between healthy human individuals. Study-wide findings and caveats: Measured sharing among donors was expected to vary with sequencing depth.

Caucasian adults living in Nashville, Tennessee, provided all samples. Unsorted samples drew genomic DNA from 90 million or so PBMCs. Assay used: immunoSEQ multiplex PCR; TCRdb lists only in-frame clones, some missing. This table has about 500,000 clones, 60% to 80% appearing once. About this clone: Its cognate antigen is unknown.

From germline, CDR1 is SEHNR and CDR2 FQNEAQ (reference sequence). The V end was cut by 0 bases, the J end by 4 bases, with 12 bases between. This CDR3 is 15 amino acids long. This chain connects TRBV7-9 to TRBJ1-2; D is unresolved. The origin of this receptor is a middle-aged woman in good health. Some clones in this sample may be carry-over from other donors' samples. Sequencing input: PBMCs. The CDR3 spells CASSLARGWTYGYTF. For the CDR3, the DNA is TGTGCCAGCAGCTTAGCGCGAGGGTGGACCTATGGCTACACCTTC.